The 22 T cell receptor beta chains below come from one sample, sequenced in a study of molecular identifiers for immune sequencing clone quantification. A single record per CDR3 protein comes from TCRdb applying MiXCR to the PCR reads. The sample lists tens of thousands of distinct CDR3 sequences, around a sixth occurring once. The sequenced material came from naive CD8+ T cells from blood, with Jurkat cell RNA spiked in. Subset given: FACS-sorted CD8+CD4-CCR7+CD45RA+ naive T cells. These receptors were obtained from a human donor in good health. Some libraries in this study had Jurkat cell RNA spiked in.

The sample holds many counts of this clonotype. The rearrangement uses TRBV7-8 and TRBJ1-1; no firm D call. V shed 3 bases and J shed 4 bases, with 6 bases lying between them. The CDR3 consists of 12 residues. Germline V lookup: CDR1 SGHVS, CDR2 FQNEAQ. For the CDR3, the DNA is TGTGCCAGCAGCTTTTTGATCACTGAAGCTTTCTTT. This gives the protein CASSFLITEAFF.

This clonotype was seen repeatedly, ten times or more. J is TRBJ2-5 and V is TRBV5-5; 12 nucleotides agree with TRBD1. The junction had 11 bases not matched to a gene; V was cut back by 9 bases and J by 5 bases. Per the germline V gene, CDR1 is SGHKS and CDR2 is YYEKEE (reference sequence). The CDR3 spans 15 residues. CDR3 loop: CATGPGTGGAETQYF. For the CDR3, the DNA is TGTGCCACCGGGCCCGGGACAGGGGGCGCCGAGACCCAGTACTTC.

This clonotype was detected many times. This chain joins TRBV4-2 and TRBJ2-7; D possibly matches TRBD1 or TRBD2 (5 bases each). With 0 bases removed from V and 6 bases from J, the gap between germline ends came to 18 bases. CDR3 length equals 16 residues. CDR1 is LGHNA, CDR2 YNFKEQ, per germline. The CDR3 region is CASSQEGQVGTFEQYF. The CDR3 coding sequence is TGTGCCAGCAGCCAAGAGGGGCAGGTCGGGACCTTCGAGCAGTACTTC.

There are many counts of this clonotype. The V and J genes are TRBV24-1 and TRBJ2-1; D tentatively fits TRBD1 or TRBD2 (5 bases each). CDR3 length: 11 amino acids. V lost 12 bases and J 7 bases, leaving 12 bases between the germline ends. The germline V gene has CDR1 KGHDR and CDR2 SFDVKD. The CDR3 loop reads CASGEGNEQFF. The CDR3 coding sequence is TGTGCCTCTGGCGAGGGGAATGAGCAGTTCTTC.

This clonotype was found a few times. This chain joins TRBV7-2 and TRBJ2-1; no clear D gene. Trimming removed 3 bases from V and 15 bases from J, with 15 bases in between. Germline V CDR1 and CDR2: SGHTA, FQGNSA. This CDR3 contains 12 residues. Here the CDR3 reads CASSFTPLIRFF. The CDR3 DNA follows: TGTGCCAGCAGCTTCACCCCCCTCATCCGGTTCTTC.

This clonotype was counted many times. The J gene is TRBJ2-2, the V gene TRBV7-6; 7 nucleotides match TRBD2. The CDR3 has 17 residues. Trimming at V came to 4 bases and at J to 8 bases, leaving 16 bases not matched to a gene. Germline V gene lookup returns CDR1 SGHVS and CDR2 FNYEAQ. This chain's CDR3 is CASSSSLASGEIGELFF. The DNA of the CDR3 is TGTGCCAGCAGCTCGTCTCTAGCTAGCGGAGAGATAGGGGAGCTGTTTTTT.

This clonotype was seen repeatedly, ten times or more. V and J are TRBV4-1 and TRBJ2-7, with 7 bases lining up with TRBD1. Germline CDR1 is MGHRA and CDR2 is YSYEKL. The CDR3 loop spans 16 amino acids. J gave up 2 bases and V 2 bases, and 9 bases lay outside the gene matches. Here the CDR3 reads CASSQRTGTNAYEQYF. CDR3 nucleotide sequence: TGCGCCAGCAGCCAAAGGACAGGAACCAATGCCTACGAGCAGTACTTC.

This clonotype has at least ten counts. The CDR3 region is CAWTAGTSGYEQYF. CDR3 nucleotides: TGTGCCTGGACGGCCGGGACTAGCGGCTACGAGCAGTACTTC. V and J are TRBV30 and TRBJ2-7; 11 bases match TRBD2. The CDR3 runs 14 residues. V trimming: 4 bases; J trimming: 3 bases; junction bases outside the gene matches: 5. Germline loops: CDR1 GTSNPN, CDR2 SVGIG (reference sequence).

Concerning this clonotype itself: Given a much more abundant clone one base away, this may be a read error. The gene calls are TRBV7-9 and TRBJ1-1; no firm D call. This CDR3 region has 13 residues. Germline loops: CDR1 SEHNR, CDR2 FQNEAQ (reference sequence). The CDR3 sequence: CALSDTLNTGAFF. CDR3 coding DNA: TGTGCCCTCTCCGACACCTTGAACACTGGAGCTTTCTTT.

This clonotype showed up many times. The rearrangement links TRBV7-2 to TRBJ2-7, with D possibly called TRBD1 or TRBD2 (5 bases each). CDR3 size: 13 residues. CDR1 and CDR2 (germline): SGHTA, FQGNSA. Between the trimmed V and J ends, which lost 1 base and 4 bases, there was a span of 8 bases. The DNA of the CDR3 is TGTGCCAGCAGCTTAGAGGGACCTTACGAGCAGTACTTC. Amino acids: CASSLEGPYEQYF.

The table lists this clonotype with many counts. The chain recombines TRBV5-4 with TRBJ1-1; perhaps TRBD1 as D (6 bases). Trimming stripped 4 bases from V and 6 bases from J, with 19 bases between. The germline gives CDR1 SGHNT, CDR2 YYREEE (reference sequence). There are 15 residues in the CDR3. DNA for the CDR3: TGTGCCAGCAGCCCAACATGGGGGGGCACCGCTGAAGCTTTCTTT. Amino acid sequence: CASSPTWGGTAEAFF.

There are a few counts of this clonotype. The J gene is TRBJ2-7, the V gene TRBV7-8; D may match TRBD1 or TRBD2 (6 bases each). V was shortened by 5 bases and J by 3 bases, with 14 bases between the two germline ends. Germline V gene sequence: CDR1 SGHVS, CDR2 FQNEAQ. The CDR3 consists of 14 residues. CDR3 residues: CASSRGGQIYEQYF. In nucleotides, the CDR3 is TGTGCCAGCAGCCGAGGGGGGCAGATCTACGAGCAGTACTTC.

In regard to this clonotype: This may arise from a read error, as a much more abundant clone is one base away. The chain couples TRBV6-5 to TRBJ2-7; D perhaps matches TRBD2 (6 bases). This CDR3 has 15 amino acids. Germline CDR1 and CDR2: MNHEY and SVGAGI. Trimming stripped 2 bases from V and 3 bases from J, with 14 bases between. CDR3 in amino acids: CASSYRLAAIYEQYF. The CDR3 region has the DNA TGTGCCAGCAGTTACAGATTAGCGGCCATCTACGAGCAGTACTTC.

This clonotype was found many times. V and J are TRBV27 and TRBJ2-7; TRBD2 agrees at 8 bases. The V gene's germline CDR1 is MNHEY and CDR2 SMNVEV (reference sequence). Losses at the gene ends were 3 bases for V and 6 bases for J; bases not matched to a gene: 7. This CDR3 spans 14 amino acids. The CDR3 DNA is TGTGCCAGCAGTTTCCAGGGACTAGAGAGCGAGCAGTACTTC. It encodes CASSFQGLESEQYF.

This clonotype was counted at least ten times. The chain uses TRBV20-1 and TRBJ2-3, with D tentatively TRBD1 or TRBD2 (5 bases each). The CDR3 loop spans 16 amino acids. The V end was cut by 5 bases, the J end by 0 bases, with 18 bases between. The germline V gene has CDR1 DFQATT and CDR2 SNEGSKA (reference sequence). The CDR3 nucleotides read TGCAGTGCTGGGACCGGGACGGTCGCTAGCACAGATACGCAGTATTTT. Protein sequence: CSAGTGTVASTDTQYF.

In its sample, this clonotype was seen many times. The V call is TRBV3-1, the J call TRBJ1-1; perhaps TRBD1 as D (6 bases). This CDR3 has 17 residues. The V end was cut by 2 bases, the J end by 0 bases, with 16 bases between. CDR1 and CDR2 (germline): LGHDT, YNNKEL (reference sequence). CDR3 protein: CASSQPRTESMNTEAFF. CDR3 nucleotides: TGTGCCAGCAGCCAACCCCGGACAGAAAGCATGAACACTGAAGCTTTCTTT.

V usage is TRBV20-1 and J usage is TRBJ2-7; a weak D match, TRBD1 (6 bases). Germline CDR1 reads DFQATT; CDR2 reads SNEGSKA (reference sequence). Trimming stripped 1 base from V and 3 bases from J, with 10 bases between. CDR3 size: 13 residues. The CDR3 coding sequence is TGCAGTGCTAGAGTTCAGGGGATCTACGAGCAGTACTTC. Translated, it gives CSARVQGIYEQYF.

Comments on this clonotype: A read error may explain this, as a much larger clone is one base away. This sequence joins TRBV27 and TRBJ1-1; D may be TRBD1 (5 bases). The V gene's germline CDR1 is MNHEY and CDR2 SMNVEV (reference sequence). The CDR3 contains 15 residues. CDR3 nucleotides: TGTGCCAGCAGTTTAGGGACGGGGATGAACACTGGAGCTTTCTTT. This gives the protein CASSLGTGMNTGAFF.

Comments on this clonotype: The junction departs from the called germline gene at one end, perhaps through a read error. V gene TRBV6-5 combines with J gene TRBJ2-1; 8 nucleotides agree with TRBD2. The CDR3 is made up of 15 amino acids. In germline, CDR1 is MNHEY, CDR2 SVGAGI. For the CDR3, the DNA is TGTGCCTGCAGTTACTTGGCGGGGGGATACAATGAGCAGTTCTTC. Amino acids: CACSYLAGGYNEQFF.

Many counts were recorded for this clonotype. The CDR3 reads CASNPDRDYGYTF. The CDR3 DNA sequence: TGTGCCAGCAACCCCGACAGGGACTATGGCTACACCTTC. The chain joins TRBV28 to TRBJ1-2; 7 bases are a match to TRBD1. In germline, CDR1 is MDHEN, CDR2 SYDVKM. V shed 7 bases, J shed 3 bases, and the junction held 5 bases outside the gene matches. The CDR3 has 13 amino acids.

This clonotype was counted many times. The chain carries TRBV7-9 and TRBJ2-7; 9 bases agree with TRBD1. The CDR3 consists of 15 residues. Per the germline V gene, CDR1 is SEHNR and CDR2 is FQNEAQ (reference sequence). After removal of 2 bases from V and 3 bases from J, the junction contained 5 bases not matched to a gene. CDR3 loop: CASSLRDRDLYEQYF. In DNA, the CDR3 is TGTGCCAGCAGCTTAAGGGACAGGGACCTCTACGAGCAGTACTTC.

This clonotype was counted only a few times. V and J are TRBV2 and TRBJ1-2, with 7 nucleotides matching TRBD1. The V segment lost 7 bases and the J segment 2 bases; nucleotides outside the gene matches: 13. This CDR3 is 16 amino acids long. Germline CDR1 is SNHLY and CDR2 is FYNNEI. DNA for the CDR3: TGTGCCAGCAAGGGGGAGGGACAGACGAGGAACTATGGCTACACCTTC. It specifies CASKGEGQTRNYGYTF.